What follows are 15 T cell receptor beta chains derived from one specimen sequenced in a study of Ad26.COV2.S vaccination and SARS-CoV-2 variants. TCRdb keeps only in-frame clones here, not all; method: immunoSEQ multiplex PCR. Here the sample spans about 480,000 clones, roughly 85% being singletons. Treatment of the sample: around 19 received Ad26.COV2.S at low or high dose, single or two shots; a few received placebo; per-sample allocation not given. Sample collection was performed on day 63 after the first vaccine or placebo injection. The sample in question was peripheral blood, obtained in a trial of Ad26.COV2.S vaccine versus placebo. The receptor source for this set is a person between 18 and 59 years old who received the Ad26.COV2.S COVID-19 vaccine or a placebo.

DNA of the CDR3: TGTGCCAGCAGTGTGGTTCAGGGACAGAACACCGGGGAGCTGTTTTTT. Translating gives CASSVVQGQNTGELFF. This rearrangement joins TRBV28 to TRBJ2-2, with a weak D call TRBD1 (6 bases). The V end was cut by 5 bases, the J end by 1 base, with 14 bases between. CDR3 length equals 16 residues. In germline, CDR1 is MDHEN, CDR2 SYDVKM.

With respect to this clone: The same CDR3 also results from other DNA sequences found in this sample. V gene TRBV27 combines with J gene TRBJ2-3, with 7 nucleotides matching TRBD2. The V and J ends lost 2 bases and 4 bases, in that order; junction bases with no gene match: 3. Germline V lookup: CDR1 MNHEY, CDR2 SMNVEV (reference sequence). This CDR3 has 14 residues. CDR3 in DNA: TGTGCCAGCAGTTTACGGGGGGTGGCAGATACGCAGTATTTT. This gives the protein CASSLRGVADTQYF.

This chain links TRBV5-4 with TRBJ2-2; 7 bases are shared with TRBD2. The length of the CDR3 is 15 residues. The J segment lost 3 bases and the V segment lost 2 bases, leaving 4 bases of the junction unmatched. In germline, CDR1 is SGHNT, CDR2 YYREEE (reference sequence). The CDR3 DNA follows: TGTGCCAGCAGCTTAGGTCGGGGGGACACCGGGGAGCTGTTTTTT. Translated: CASSLGRGDTGELFF.

The chain links TRBV11-2 to TRBJ2-1; TRBD1 is a possible D gene (5 bases). Looked up from germline, CDR1 is SGHAT and CDR2 is FQNNGV. The CDR3 runs 15 residues. Trimming took 5 bases from V and 4 from J, leaving 15 bases between them. The chain's CDR3 is CASSPSGASYNEQFF. DNA for the CDR3: TGTGCCAGCAGCCCTAGTGGGGCCAGTTACAATGAGCAGTTCTTC.

The genes are TRBV11-2 and TRBJ1-4, with TRBD1 matching over 7 bases. CDR1 is SGHAT and CDR2 is FQNNGV in the germline V gene. J lost 4 bases, V lost 5 bases, and 7 bases had no gene match. This CDR3 is built from 15 residues. The DNA for the CDR3 is TGTGCCAGCAGCCGGCTGGACAGGTTTAATGAAAAACTGTTTTTT. Its protein is CASSRLDRFNEKLFF.

The V gene is TRBV7-6, the J gene TRBJ2-7; D remains unclear. This CDR3 has 15 residues. From germline, CDR1 is SGHVS and CDR2 FNYEAQ. Trimming removed 5 bases at V and 0 bases at J, with 14 bases between. The chain's CDR3 is CASSPSPGTSYEQYF. The CDR3 DNA follows: TGTGCCAGCAGCCCCTCTCCGGGTACCTCCTACGAGCAGTACTTC. Supplemented by reference TRBV7-6 and TRBJ2-7, the full variable domain reads GAGVSQSPRYKVTKRGQDVALRCDPISGHVSLYWYRQALGQGPEFLTYFNYEAQQDKSGLPNDRFSAERPEGSISTLTIQRTEQRDSAMYRCASSPSPGTSYEQYFGPGTRLTVT.

V and J are TRBV6-2 or TRBV6-3 and TRBJ1-2, with D maybe TRBD1 (6 bases). The germline V gene has CDR1 MNHEY and CDR2 SVGEGT. The CDR3 has 13 residues. The V end lost 6 bases, the J end lost 8 bases, and 16 bases lay between the germline ends. CDR3 loop: CASSLSNREGYTF. The CDR3 coding sequence is TGTGCCAGCAGCTTGAGCAACAGGGAAGGCTACACCTTC.

The chain employs TRBV24-1 and TRBJ2-2; no definite D call. Deletions cut 7 bases from V and 2 bases from J, with 7 bases between. The CDR3 is made up of 13 amino acids. Germline V CDR1 and CDR2: KGHDR, SFDVKD. In DNA, the CDR3 is TGTGCCACCAGGGGCCTAAACACCGGGGAGCTGTTTTTT. This encodes CATRGLNTGELFF.

This chain links TRBV7-9 with TRBJ2-1; 7 bases fit TRBD2. Unmatched junction bases numbered 8, after V lost 6 bases and J lost 15 bases. The CDR3 contains 11 residues. Germline CDR1 is SEHNR and CDR2 is FQNEAQ (reference sequence). CDR3 in DNA: TGTGCCAGCAGTCGCGGGGGAGGTTTGTTCTTC. This gives the protein CASSRGGGLFF.

The rearrangement links TRBV30 to TRBJ1-3; the D is unclear. The germline gives CDR1 GTSNPN, CDR2 SVGIG (reference sequence). Trimming stripped 3 bases from V and 0 bases from J, with 3 bases between. This CDR3 is 12 amino acids long. CDR3 in DNA: TGTGCCTGGAGATACTCTGGAAACACCATATATTTT. This gives the protein CAWRYSGNTIYF.

The V call is TRBV27, the J call TRBJ1-2; D unclear. V shed 5 bases and J shed 2 bases, with 12 bases lying between them. Per the germline V gene, CDR1 is MNHEY and CDR2 is SMNVEV (reference sequence). The CDR3 totals 14 residues. This CDR3 reads CASSPEGQNYGYTF. The CDR3 DNA reads as TGTGCCAGCAGTCCGGAAGGTCAAAACTATGGCTACACCTTC.

The gene calls are TRBV5-6 and TRBJ2-1; the D gene is possibly TRBD2 (5 bases). Looked up from germline, CDR1 is SGHDT and CDR2 is YYEEEE. Trimming took off 0 bases at V and 7 bases at J, with 8 bases between the two ends. This CDR3 contains 13 residues. The CDR3 reads CASSLGLPNEQFF. CDR3 coding DNA: TGTGCCAGCAGCTTGGGACTACCTAATGAGCAGTTCTTC.

This clone was recorded once. V is TRBV7-2 and J is TRBJ2-3; D is undetermined. The CDR3 runs to 14 residues. The V and J ends lost 5 bases and 1 base respectively, with 10 bases between them. The V gene's germline CDR1 is SGHTA and CDR2 FQGNSA. CDR3 sequence reads: CASSPGFGTDTQYF. In nucleotides, the CDR3 is TGTGCCAGCAGCCCCGGGTTCGGCACAGATACGCAGTATTTT.

J is TRBJ2-5 and V is TRBV7-9, with a possible D match to TRBD2 (5 bases). Germline loops: CDR1 SEHNR, CDR2 FQNEAQ (reference sequence). CDR3 length: 15 amino acids. V dropped 3 bases and J dropped 3 bases, with 14 bases sitting between them. The CDR3 bases are TGTGCCAGCAGCTTGAGGGTGGGGAGAAAAGAGACCCAGTACTTC. The encoded protein is CASSLRVGRKETQYF.

The chain is built from TRBV6-2 or TRBV6-3 and TRBJ2-7; D is perhaps TRBD2 (6 bases). Per germline, CDR1 MNHEY and CDR2 SVGEGT. The CDR3 extends over 15 amino acids. The ends were cut back, 2 bases at V and 5 bases at J, with 16 bases in the middle. As DNA, the CDR3 is TGTGCCAGCAGTTACGGGGTGGGAGGATCGGACGAGCAGTACTTC. Translating gives CASSYGVGGSDEQYF.